These 2 T cell receptor beta chains were all obtained from the same sample, sequenced in a study of control samples from healthy donors and cancer patients. The repertoire was sequenced with immunoSEQ multiplex PCR; TCRdb's copy has only in-frame clones and lacks some. The sample consists of about 59,000 clones, more than 75% of them appearing once. Sequencing was carried out using PBMCs. These receptors originate from a woman aged 55-69 years with lung cancer.

In this sample, this clone turned up once. The V call is TRBV28, the J call TRBJ1-5; D is ambiguous. The CDR3 has 12 residues. The germline V and J ends were trimmed by 5 bases and 4 bases, with 6 bases remaining between them. Germline V lookup: CDR1 MDHEN, CDR2 SYDVKM. CDR3 residues: CASSEQNQPQHF. The CDR3 DNA reads TGTGCCAGCAGTGAGCAAAATCAGCCCCAGCATTTT.

This clone was seen only once. The chain links TRBV5-5 to TRBJ2-7; 9 positions match TRBD2. This CDR3 spans 14 amino acids. J gave up 2 bases and V 2 bases, and 2 bases lay outside the gene matches. Germline V gives CDR1 SGHKS, CDR2 YYEKEE (reference sequence). The CDR3 bases are TGTGCCAGCAGCTTAGCGGGGGGTCCCTACGAGCAGTACTTC. The encoded protein is CASSLAGGPYEQYF.